The subject of this entry is one T cell receptor (beta chain). Its antigen is as yet unknown. Repertoires were generated with immunoSEQ multiplex PCR, while TCRdb's copy carries only in-frame clones and drops some. This sample has about 54,000 clones; approximately 86% occur once, and the top ten carry less than 9%. V was clipped by 3 bases and J by 5 bases, with 4 bases between them. The CDR3 contains 11 residues. Germline V gene sequence: CDR1 MDHEN, CDR2 SYDVKM. This sample stems from a study of T cell responses to AZD1222 COVID-19 vaccine. Study outcomes and limitations: Just five or six AZD1222 recipients were seropositive at baseline. Females made up more of the donors, who were largely white British, and clonal diversity may have come out too low.

Second-dose recipients at about 4 or about 12 weeks were treated as one pooled group. Specimen: peripheral blood, collected 28 days after the second AZD1222 dose. The clonotype was recovered from an adult who received the AZD1222 COVID-19 vaccine. The chain carries TRBV28 and TRBJ1-2; D remains unclear. In DNA, the CDR3 is TGTGCCAGCAGTTTGATTTATGGCTACACCTTC. It encodes CASSLIYGYTF.